A single sample gave rise to the 15 T cell receptor beta chains below, sequenced in a study of CD8 T cells in Susac syndrome. Random hexamers were used to reverse transcribe 0.5 to 1 ug of RNA. Using its own MiXCR run on the immunoSEQ multiplex PCR reads, TCRdb lists one record per CDR3 protein. The sample has fewer than 90,000 distinct CDR3 sequences; roughly 92% are singletons. Sequences were obtained from CD8+ T cells from PBMCs. The source is a human donor with Susac syndrome.

The chain combines TRBV20-1 with TRBJ2-5, with D possibly being TRBD1 or TRBD2 (5 bases each). V gave up 0 bases and J gave up 4 bases, with 21 bases separating them. The CDR3 is 17 amino acids. Germline-derived CDR1 and CDR2 are DFQATT and SNEGSKA (reference sequence). DNA for the CDR3: TGCAGTGCTAGAGATTCTGGTCGGGGCCATCAAGGAGAGACCCAGTACTTC. It specifies CSARDSGRGHQGETQYF.

The chain employs TRBV3-1 and TRBJ2-1; 11 bases are shared with TRBD2. V was clipped by 1 base and J by 4 bases; unmatched bases: 3. This CDR3 comprises 16 residues. Germline CDR1 LGHDT, CDR2 YNNKEL (reference sequence). The CDR3 sequence: CASSQGGTSGYNEQFF. CDR3 DNA sequence: TGTGCCAGCAGCCAAGGAGGGACTAGCGGTTACAATGAGCAGTTCTTC.

This sequence joins TRBV7-8 and TRBJ2-7; 10 bases line up with TRBD1. Germline V gene data show CDR1 as SGHVS and CDR2 as FQNEAQ. CDR3 size: 16 residues. Trimming cost V 5 bases and J 5 bases; bases outside gene matches: 12. The CDR3 DNA sequence: TGTGCCAGCAGCGTCCGACAGGGGGCGGAAGAGAACGAGCAGTACTTC. It specifies CASSVRQGAEENEQYF.

The rearrangement links TRBV7-9 to TRBJ2-7, with 8 bases that match TRBD2. J was trimmed by 3 bases and V by 5 bases; bases with no gene match: 6. CDR3 size: 14 residues. Germline lookup yields CDR1 SEHNR and CDR2 FQNEAQ (reference sequence). CDR3 in DNA: TGTGCCAGCAGCCAGGGGACTAGGTTCTACGAGCAGTACTTC. Translating it yields CASSQGTRFYEQYF.

CDR3 in DNA: TGTGCCAGCAATTATAGTGGCTACACCTTC. Translation: CASNYSGYTF. This chain links TRBV28 with TRBJ1-2; D call uncertain. The V and J ends lost 7 bases and 7 bases respectively, with 7 bases between them. The CDR3 runs 10 residues. Germline lookup yields CDR1 MDHEN and CDR2 SYDVKM.

The rearrangement links TRBV3-1 to TRBJ1-6, with D perhaps TRBD1 (5 bases). CDR3 size: 14 residues. V dropped 7 bases and J dropped 0 bases, with 7 bases sitting between them. In germline, CDR1 is LGHDT, CDR2 YNNKEL (reference sequence). CDR3 DNA: TGTGCCAGCAAGGGGAGCTCCTATAATTCACCCCTCCACTTT. Translating gives CASKGSSYNSPLHF.

The chain joins TRBV5-1 to TRBJ2-1; D remains unclear. V was clipped by 4 bases and J by 0 bases, with 11 bases between them. The CDR3 spans 15 residues. Germline CDR1 reads SGHRS; CDR2 reads YFSETQ. CDR3 loop: CASSPYTSSYNEQFF. The CDR3 DNA follows: TGCGCCAGCAGCCCATACACGAGCTCCTACAATGAGCAGTTCTTC.

The chain combines TRBV9 with TRBJ1-5; unclear D gene. The CDR3 has 15 amino acids. Trimming shortened V by 0 bases and J by 2 bases, and 9 bases separated the two germline ends. The germline gives CDR1 SGDLS, CDR2 YYNGEE. The DNA of the CDR3 is TGTGCCAGCAGCGTAGCGCGCTGGGGCAATCAGCCCCAGCATTTT. Translation: CASSVARWGNQPQHF.

The rearrangement uses TRBV7-6 and TRBJ1-1, with 9 bases identical to TRBD1. Germline CDR1 SGHVS, CDR2 FNYEAQ. This CDR3 contains 15 residues. V was pared by 5 bases and J by 4 bases, with 8 bases of the junction left unmatched. CDR3 sequence: CASSTYRGLGTEAFF. The CDR3 DNA sequence: TGTGCCAGCAGCACCTACAGGGGGCTGGGCACTGAAGCTTTCTTT.

The chain recombines TRBV5-6 with TRBJ2-1; the D gene is possibly TRBD1 (6 bases). The CDR3 spans 12 residues. V was cut by 5 bases and J by 7 bases, with 10 bases left in between. Germline lookup yields CDR1 SGHDT and CDR2 YYEEEE. The CDR3 DNA reads TGTGCCAGCAGGGAAGGGGGTAATGAGCAGTTCTTC. Amino acids: CASREGGNEQFF.

V usage is TRBV27 and J usage is TRBJ2-3, with 10 bases fitting TRBD2. The V gene end was trimmed by 3 bases and the J gene end by 2 bases; junction bases not matched to a gene: 8. The CDR3 length is 17 residues. Per germline, CDR1 MNHEY and CDR2 SMNVEV (reference sequence). CDR3 loop: CASSLGVAGGDTDTQYF. As DNA, the CDR3 is TGTGCCAGCAGTTTGGGTGTAGCGGGAGGCGACACAGATACGCAGTATTTT.

This chain uses TRBV19 with TRBJ2-1, with 11 bases that match TRBD2. Trimming at V came to 7 bases and at J to 9 bases, leaving 11 bases not matched to a gene. The CDR3 loop spans 15 amino acids. Germline CDR1 reads LNHDA; CDR2 reads SQIVND (reference sequence). The DNA of the CDR3 is TGTGCCAGTAAACAGGTAGCGGGAGGGCCCGGTGAGCAGTTCTTC. Protein: CASKQVAGGPGEQFF.

V usage is TRBV27 and J usage is TRBJ1-2; D remains ambiguous. Deletions cut 4 bases from V and 3 bases from J, with 18 bases between. This CDR3 has 16 amino acids. The germline gives CDR1 MNHEY, CDR2 SMNVEV (reference sequence). CDR3 bases: TGTGCCAGCAGTTCCCCTTTTGACGGGCGGCACTATGGCTACACCTTC. As protein: CASSSPFDGRHYGYTF.

The chain recombines TRBV3-1 with TRBJ1-2; 7 bases are shared with TRBD1. Per the germline V gene, CDR1 is LGHDT and CDR2 is YNNKEL (reference sequence). The CDR3 is 16 amino acids. V lost 3 bases and J lost 5; bases outside the gene matches: 12. CDR3 residues: CASSHSRQGGTYGYTF. CDR3 DNA: TGTGCCAGCAGCCACTCCCGACAGGGCGGAACATATGGCTACACCTTC. Together with reference TRBV3-1 and TRBJ1-2, the CDR3 gives the full variable domain: DTAVSQTPKYLVTQMGNDKSIKCEQNLGHDTMYWYKQDSKKFLKIMFSYNNKELIINETVPNRFSPKSPDKAHLNLHINSLELGDSAVYFCASSHSRQGGTYGYTFGSGTRLTVV.

V gene TRBV2 combines with J gene TRBJ1-1; 8 bases fit TRBD1. V lost 3 bases and J lost 5; bases outside the gene matches: 8. Germline V gene sequence: CDR1 SNHLY, CDR2 FYNNEI. The CDR3 is 15 amino acids. DNA for the CDR3: TGTGCCAGCAGTGAGGGCCGGGACAGGAGAACTGAAGCTTTCTTT. It codes for CASSEGRDRRTEAFF. The entire variable domain, with the rest obtained from reference TRBV2 and TRBJ1-1, is as follows: EPEVTQTPSHQVTQMGQEVILRCVPISNHLYFYWYRQILGQKVEFLVSFYNNEISEKSEIFDDQFSVERPDGSNFTLKIRSTKLEDSAMYFCASSEGRDRRTEAFFGQGTRLTVV.